One and the same sample provided the 18 T cell receptor beta chains below, sequenced in a study of CXCR3-negative and CXCR3-positive naive CD8 T cells (dated by TCRdb to between 2018 and 2021). Sequencing was performed on a NextSeq 550. The Human TCR Profiling Kit (MiLaboratory) was used to prepare UMI-labeled 5' RACE TRB cDNA libraries. The reads underwent TCRdb reprocessing, giving one record for each CDR3 protein sequence and no DNA. The table kept for this sample lists more than 65,000 distinct CDR3 sequences. Approximately 1.5% of the sample comes from the top ten. Sequencing was done on a sample of naive CXCR3- CD8+ T cells from blood. The cell subset or site label for this specimen denotes: CD45RO-CCR7+CD27+CD95- naive CD8+ T cells lacking CXCR3 (TNR3-). The receptors were gathered from a human donor in good health. Some clones in this sample may be carry-over from other donors' samples.

This chain joins TRBV5-1 and TRBJ1-2; TCRdb designates TRBD1, a call that cannot be tested without DNA. CDR1 is SGHRS, CDR2 YFSETQ, per germline. This CDR3 is 15 amino acids long. CDR3 region: CASSYTRDTYYGYTF.

The chain recombines TRBV12-3 or TRBV12-4 with TRBJ2-5; lacking DNA, the TRBD1 call made by TCRdb goes unchecked. The length of the CDR3 is 13 residues. The CDR3 loop reads CASSSVTLYEQYF.

The V gene is TRBV29-1, the J gene TRBJ2-7; TCRdb selects TRBD2, and the lack of DNA leaves this call unchecked. The germline V gene encodes CDR1 SQVTM and CDR2 ANQGSEA. This CDR3 is built from 15 residues. The CDR3 sequence: CSVEGTSGERYEQYF.

The CDR3 loop reads CSVPVLSGADEQFF. The rearrangement joins TRBV29-1 to TRBJ2-1; TCRdb names TRBD1, which stays unverified in the absence of DNA. The CDR3 is 14 residues long. Germline-derived CDR1 and CDR2 are SQVTM and ANQGSEA.

The rearrangement uses TRBV12-3 or TRBV12-4 and TRBJ1-1; the D call from TCRdb, TRBD1, cannot be confirmed without DNA. The CDR3 totals 14 residues. The CDR3 region is CASSSPRGSTEAFF.

The J gene is TRBJ2-7, the V gene TRBV28; TCRdb proposes TRBD2, but this gene call is untestable without DNA. This CDR3 spans 16 amino acids. Per germline, CDR1 MDHEN and CDR2 SYDVKM. CDR3 sequence: CASSLLFSGENYEQYF.

J is TRBJ2-1 and V is TRBV11-3; TCRdb designates TRBD1, a call that cannot be tested without DNA. The CDR3 sequence is 14 residues long. CDR1 and CDR2 from the germline V gene are SGHNT and YENEEA. CDR3: CASDHGGAYNEQFF. The variable domain in full, with the rest retrieved from reference TRBV11-3 and TRBJ2-1, is EAGVVQSPRYKIIEKKQPVAFWCNPISGHNTLYWYLQNLGQGPELLIRYENEEAVDDSQLPKDRFSAERLKGVDSTLKIQPAELGDSAVYLCASDHGGAYNEQFFGPGTRLTVL.

The CDR3 region is CASSYGGYNQPQHF. The genes are TRBV6-6 and TRBJ1-5. This CDR3 has 14 residues. Germline V CDR1 and CDR2: MNHNY, SVGAGI (reference sequence).

The J gene is TRBJ2-1, the V gene TRBV7-6; the D gene TCRdb calls, TRBD2, cannot be checked with no DNA. The CDR3 consists of 13 residues. CDR1 is SGHVS and CDR2 is FNYEAQ in the germline V gene. The CDR3 here is CASSPTLSDEQFF.

V is TRBV4-1 and J is TRBJ2-5; TCRdb reports TRBD2, a call that lacks DNA to check it against. Germline V gene data show CDR1 as MGHRA and CDR2 as YSYEKL. The CDR3 consists of 17 residues. This CDR3 reads CASSQDFPQGPQETQYF.

The rearrangement uses TRBV7-3 and TRBJ2-7. The V gene's germline CDR1 is SGHTA and CDR2 FQGTGA. The CDR3 extends over 14 amino acids. The CDR3 loop is CASSPTNNHNEQYF.

The CDR3 loop reads CASSLSIGLYNEHFF. The gene calls are TRBV28 and TRBJ2-1. The germline gives CDR1 MDHEN, CDR2 SYDVKM. The CDR3 contains 15 residues.

J is TRBJ2-1 and V is TRBV7-9. This CDR3 has 15 amino acids. CDR1 and CDR2 (germline): SEHNR, FQNEAQ (reference sequence). CDR3 protein: CASSPSGSSYNEQFF.

The chain has TRBV29-1 and TRBJ1-4; without DNA, the TCRdb call of TRBD1 cannot be checked. Germline CDR1 is SQVTM and CDR2 is ANQGSEA. CDR3 length equals 15 residues. CDR3: CSVEDLTGSNEKLFF. Full variable domain (rest looked up from reference TRBV29-1 and TRBJ1-4): SAVISQKPSRDICQRGTSLTIQCQVDSQVTMMFWYRQQPGQSLTLIATANQGSEATYESGFVIDKFPISRPNLTFSTLTVSNMSPEDSSIYLCSVEDLTGSNEKLFFGSGTQLSVL.

This chain links TRBV28 with TRBJ2-7; TCRdb's D call of TRBD1 is untestable without DNA. This CDR3 is 15 amino acids long. Germline V gene sequence: CDR1 MDHEN, CDR2 SYDVKM. The CDR3 protein is CASSWRGPISYEQYF.

The chain employs TRBV29-1 and TRBJ2-3; TCRdb outputs TRBD1, but without DNA this stays unchecked. Germline CDR1 is SQVTM and CDR2 is ANQGSEA. The CDR3 sequence is 14 residues long. CDR3 loop: CSVEGQGARDTQYF.

This chain connects TRBV5-1 to TRBJ2-7. CDR3 size: 13 residues. Germline CDR1 reads SGHRS; CDR2 reads YFSETQ. The chain's CDR3 is CASSLENSYEQYF.

J is TRBJ1-2 and V is TRBV29-1. CDR3 length equals 16 residues. Germline loops: CDR1 SQVTM, CDR2 ANQGSEA. CDR3: CSVESALSGEGYGYTF.